This T cell receptor (beta chain) originates from a study of graft-versus-host responses after intestinal transplantation. Study information: Every recipient had anti-thymocyte globulin induction and approximately 3 years of tacrolimus plus steroids.

TCRdb's copy holds only in-frame clones and misses some; the assay was immunoSEQ multiplex PCR. The profile shows about 97,000 clones, roughly 90% of them singletons. Study-level points and caveats: Recipient-marrow GvH clones were detected, some having first appeared in ileum or blood. Allografts of patients with graft-donor T cell macrochimerism showed high graft-versus-host to host-versus-graft clone ratios.

On this clone itself: Its antigen is not known.

The V end was cut by 7 bases, the J end by 8 bases, with 12 bases between. The germline V gene has CDR1 MNHEY and CDR2 SVGAGI. This CDR3 is 13 amino acids long. The sequence was obtained from a human patient who received an intestinal transplant, so some T cells may come from the graft donor. The chain carries TRBV6-5 and TRBJ1-6; D remains unclear. The sample consisted of PBMCs, taken approximately 470 days after intestinal transplant. The CDR3 nucleotides read TGTGCCAGCATTGGGGTTGAGCATTCACCCCTCCACTTT. This sequence encodes CASIGVEHSPLHF.